A selection of T cell receptor beta chains follows, all from one sample in a study of a mutant IDH1 vaccine in newly diagnosed glioma. Their antigens are not known. Clones were read by immunoSEQ multiplex PCR, and TCRdb kept only the in-frame ones, dropping some. Among about 36,000 clones listed, approximately 80% were seen once. Specimen: PBMCs, collected from a glioma patient whose treatment included an IDH1 peptide vaccine. The source is a man aged 45-65 years with glioma. Each CDR3 is given with its conserved first and last residue. The order of the fields is J gene, clone size, V gene, D gene, CDR3 protein, CDR3 DNA. The D gene is left open where the match is weak. Size values are once, few and many counts, or a class for expanded clones, and some rows have none.

J: TRBJ2-3
size: NA
V: TRBV7-9
D: TRBD1
CDR3: CASSFSPGTGVDTQYF
DNA: TGTGCCAGCAGCTTTTCCCCCGGGACAGGCGTTGATACGCAGTATTTT

J: TRBJ2-1
size: NA
V: TRBV19
D: NA
CDR3: CASSIAGVTYNEQFF
DNA: TGTGCCAGTAGTATAGCTGGGGTCACCTACAATGAGCAGTTCTTC

J: TRBJ2-7
size: NA
V: TRBV30
D: NA
CDR3: CAWSVRRFLHEQYF
DNA: TGTGCCTGGAGTGTAAGACGGTTTCTCCACGAGCAGTACTTC

J: TRBJ2-1
size: NA
V: TRBV7-9
D: NA
CDR3: CASSLADVEYNEQFF
DNA: TGTGCCAGCAGCTTAGCGGACGTAGAGTACAATGAGCAGTTCTTC

J: TRBJ1-4
size: NA
V: TRBV2
D: NA
CDR3: CASSVGEKLFF
DNA: TGTGCCAGCTCCGTAGGGGAAAAACTGTTTTTT

J: TRBJ2-3
size: NA
V: TRBV7-9
D: TRBD1
CDR3: CASSFGQGTDTQYF
DNA: TGTGCCAGCAGCTTTGGACAGGGCACAGATACGCAGTATTTT

J: TRBJ2-1
size: NA
V: TRBV18
D: NA
CDR3: CASSPPAPQSSYNEQFF
DNA: TGTGCCAGCTCACCACCGGCACCCCAGAGCTCCTACAATGAGCAGTTCTTC

J: TRBJ2-7
size: NA
V: TRBV5-8
D: NA
CDR3: CASSLTFYEQYF
DNA: TGTGCCAGCAGCTTGACCTTCTACGAGCAGTACTTC

J: TRBJ1-1
size: NA
V: TRBV25-1
D: TRBD1
CDR3: CASRGQGYTEAFF
DNA: TGTGCCAGCAGAGGACAGGGATACACTGAAGCTTTCTTT

J: TRBJ2-5
size: NA
V: TRBV5-6
D: NA
CDR3: CASSLTPGPQETQYF
DNA: TGTGCCAGCAGCTTAACCCCGGGCCCCCAAGAGACCCAGTACTTC

J: TRBJ2-3
size: NA
V: TRBV5-1
D: NA
CDR3: CASSLGEIGDTQYF
DNA: TGCGCCAGCAGCTTGGGGGAGATTGGTGATACGCAGTATTTT

J: TRBJ2-3
size: NA
V: TRBV27
D: NA
CDR3: CASRGMRADTQYF
DNA: TGTGCCAGCAGGGGGATGAGAGCAGATACGCAGTATTTT

J: TRBJ2-3
size: once
V: TRBV11-3
D: TRBD2
CDR3: CASSLWGGTDTQYF
DNA: TGTGCCAGCAGCTTATGGGGGGGTACAGATACGCAGTATTTT

J: TRBJ2-5
size: NA
V: TRBV10-3
D: NA
CDR3: CAISESASKETQYF
DNA: TGTGCCATCAGTGAGTCGGCCAGCAAAGAGACCCAGTACTTC

J: TRBJ1-4
size: NA
V: TRBV15
D: NA
CDR3: CATRTGWGSFREKLFF
DNA: TGTGCCACCCGCACGGGGTGGGGGTCCTTCCGGGAAAAACTGTTTTTT

J: TRBJ2-1
size: few
V: TRBV5-4
D: NA
CDR3: CASSFRTSNEQFF
DNA: TGTGCCAGCAGCTTTCGGACTTCCAATGAGCAGTTCTTC

J: TRBJ2-7
size: NA
V: TRBV6-5
D: TRBD2
CDR3: CASSYSSAGVGDEQYF
DNA: TGTGCCAGCAGTTACTCGAGCGCGGGAGTAGGTGACGAGCAGTACTTC

J: TRBJ2-7
size: NA
V: TRBV29-1
D: TRBD1
CDR3: CSVSRDRNYEQYF
DNA: TGCAGCGTTTCCAGGGACAGGAACTACGAGCAGTACTTC

J: TRBJ2-2
size: few
V: TRBV14
D: NA
CDR3: CASKKGQNTGELFF
DNA: TGTGCCAGCAAAAAGGGGCAGAACACCGGGGAGCTGTTTTTT

J: TRBJ2-2
size: NA
V: TRBV6-1
D: NA
CDR3: CASRRDSSTGELFF
DNA: TGTGCCAGCAGGAGGGACTCTTCCACCGGGGAGCTGTTTTTT

J: TRBJ2-7
size: NA
V: TRBV5-1
D: NA
CDR3: CASSPGTYEQYF
DNA: TGCGCCAGCAGCCCCGGGACCTACGAGCAGTACTTC

J: TRBJ2-2
size: few
V: TRBV7-9
D: TRBD1
CDR3: CASSLGQGNTGELFF
DNA: TGTGCCAGCAGCTTAGGACAGGGGAACACCGGGGAGCTGTTTTTT

J: TRBJ2-5
size: NA
V: TRBV19
D: NA
CDR3: CASSSHYAGSQETQYF
DNA: TGTGCCAGTAGTTCGCACTATGCGGGATCCCAAGAGACCCAGTACTTC

J: TRBJ1-2
size: NA
V: TRBV19
D: NA
CDR3: CASSIRGAGSGYTF
DNA: TGTGCCAGTAGTATCCGAGGGGCGGGGAGTGGCTACACCTTC

J: TRBJ2-6
size: NA
V: TRBV2
D: NA
CDR3: CASEESSGANVLTF
DNA: TGTGCCAGCGAGGAGAGCTCTGGGGCCAACGTCCTGACTTTC

J: TRBJ1-1
size: few
V: TRBV29-1
D: TRBD1
CDR3: CSVEPGGVDEAFF
DNA: TGCAGCGTTGAGCCAGGGGGTGTTGACGAAGCTTTCTTT

J: TRBJ2-5
size: NA
V: TRBV5-4
D: NA
CDR3: CASSYRDTEETQYF
DNA: TGTGCCAGCAGCTACCGGGACACCGAAGAGACCCAGTACTTC

J: TRBJ1-1
size: NA
V: TRBV5-4
D: NA
CDR3: CASSQGGGNTEAFF
DNA: TGTGCCAGCAGCCAGGGTGGGGGCAACACTGAAGCTTTCTTT

J: TRBJ1-5
size: few
V: TRBV14
D: NA
CDR3: CASSQDWGQPQHF
DNA: TGTGCCAGCAGCCAAGATTGGGGACAGCCCCAGCATTTT

J: TRBJ2-3
size: NA
V: TRBV4-1
D: TRBD2
CDR3: CASRTSGAMTDTQYF
DNA: TGCGCCAGCAGGACTAGCGGGGCCATGACAGATACGCAGTATTTT

J: TRBJ2-7
size: NA
V: TRBV5-1
D: NA
CDR3: CASSLDGLSYEQYF
DNA: TGCGCCAGCAGCTTGGACGGCCTCTCCTACGAGCAGTACTTC

J: TRBJ2-3
size: NA
V: TRBV9
D: NA
CDR3: CASSVGLEDTQYF
DNA: TGTGCCAGCAGCGTTGGCTTGGAAGATACGCAGTATTTT

J: TRBJ1-2
size: few
V: TRBV14
D: NA
CDR3: CASSHSFRPDLYGYTF
DNA: TGTGCCAGCAGCCATTCTTTTAGACCAGACCTCTATGGCTACACCTTC

J: TRBJ2-7
size: NA
V: TRBV2
D: NA
CDR3: CASLRGEIPYEQYF
DNA: TGTGCCAGCCTTCGGGGAGAGATCCCCTACGAGCAGTACTTC

J: TRBJ1-2
size: NA
V: TRBV29-1
D: NA
CDR3: CSVQGSGGYTF
DNA: TGCAGCGTACAGGGATCCGGGGGCTACACCTTC

J: TRBJ2-1
size: once
V: TRBV5-1
D: TRBD2
CDR3: CASSYGLAGSSYNEQFF
DNA: TGCGCCAGCAGCTATGGACTAGCGGGGAGCTCCTACAATGAGCAGTTCTTC

J: TRBJ2-2
size: NA
V: TRBV7-9
D: TRBD1
CDR3: CASSSDRGGYTGELFF
DNA: TGTGCCAGCAGCTCGGACAGGGGAGGGTACACCGGGGAGCTGTTTTTT

J: TRBJ2-3
size: NA
V: TRBV6-1
D: TRBD2
CDR3: CASTLLAGTDTQYF
DNA: TGTGCCAGCACCCTCCTAGCGGGGACAGATACGCAGTATTTT

J: TRBJ2-2
size: NA
V: TRBV6-5
D: NA
CDR3: CASSYRRDLRELFF
DNA: TGTGCCAGCAGTTACCGGAGAGACTTGAGGGAGCTGTTTTTT

J: TRBJ2-5
size: NA
V: TRBV5-6
D: NA
CDR3: CASSLAMSGETQYF
DNA: TGTGCCAGCAGCTTGGCGATGTCGGGGGAGACCCAGTACTTC

J: TRBJ1-5
size: NA
V: TRBV11-2
D: NA
CDR3: CASSQGRGQPQHF
DNA: TGTGCCAGCAGCCAGGGTCGGGGTCAGCCCCAGCATTTT

J: TRBJ2-7
size: NA
V: TRBV7-9
D: NA
CDR3: CASSFSDEQYF
DNA: TGTGCCAGCAGCTTCAGTGACGAGCAGTACTTC

J: TRBJ1-4
size: NA
V: TRBV7-9
D: TRBD1
CDR3: CASSLGDRDNEKLFF
DNA: TGTGCCAGCAGCTTGGGGGACAGGGACAATGAAAAACTGTTTTTT

J: TRBJ1-5
size: NA
V: TRBV30
D: NA
CDR3: CAWAEEGKQHF
DNA: TGTGCCTGGGCGGAGGAGGGAAAGCAGCATTTT

J: TRBJ2-7
size: NA
V: TRBV6-5
D: TRBD1
CDR3: CASRSDRDEYEQYF
DNA: TGTGCCAGCAGAAGCGACAGGGATGAGTACGAGCAGTACTTC

J: TRBJ1-2
size: NA
V: TRBV27
D: NA
CDR3: CASGTRDTYGYTF
DNA: TGTGCCAGCGGGACTAGGGATACCTATGGCTACACCTTC

J: TRBJ2-7
size: NA
V: TRBV5-4
D: TRBD1
CDR3: CASSLLGQGIKDEQYF
DNA: TGTGCCAGCAGCTTGTTGGGACAGGGGATTAAGGACGAGCAGTACTTC

J: TRBJ1-5
size: NA
V: TRBV28
D: TRBD1
CDR3: CASERQGVQPQHF
DNA: TGTGCCAGCGAACGGCAGGGGGTTCAGCCCCAGCATTTT

J: TRBJ2-7
size: NA
V: TRBV25-1
D: NA
CDR3: CATRRSPAGEQYF
DNA: TGTGCCACCCGACGTAGCCCAGCCGGCGAGCAGTACTTC

J: TRBJ2-5
size: NA
V: TRBV29-1
D: NA
CDR3: CSVGQSVRYF
DNA: TGCAGCGTAGGACAGTCCGTCAGGTACTTC

J: TRBJ2-3
size: once
V: TRBV27
D: NA
CDR3: CASSLRGPWTDTQYF
DNA: TGTGCCAGCAGTTTAAGGGGCCCCTGGACAGATACGCAGTATTTT

J: TRBJ2-1
size: NA
V: TRBV5-1
D: TRBD1
CDR3: CASSFTGGYNEQFF
DNA: TGCGCCAGCAGCTTTACAGGGGGATACAATGAGCAGTTCTTC

J: TRBJ2-7
size: NA
V: TRBV27
D: NA
CDR3: CASSPTPQTYEQYF
DNA: TGTGCCAGCAGTCCAACCCCACAGACCTACGAGCAGTACTTC